The 32 T cell receptor beta chains given below trace back to one sample, sequenced in a study of vaccination effects on CD4 cells after COVID-19. Sequencing in the ViraFEST assay came after antigen-specific CD4+ T cells had been expanded with viral peptide pools, which were used to stimulate PBMC. Cells that had been cultured for roughly ten days were the source of isolated CD4+ T cells. Using immunoSEQ multiplex PCR, the repertoire was profiled, and TCRdb retains in-frame clones only, with some absent. Seen here are under 85,000 clones, 70% to 75% observed once, and the top ten hold approximately 1.7%. Their antigens are not known. Sequenced material: CD4+ T cells from PBMCs cultured with HCoV-229E spike peptides, taken before COVID-19 vaccination. These receptors all stem from a human donor who received a COVID-19 vaccine.

The J gene is TRBJ2-2, the V gene TRBV30; TRBD2 agrees at 8 bases. V lost 8 bases, J lost 6 bases, and 8 bases stayed unmatched. Germline V CDR1 and CDR2: GTSNPN, SVGIG (reference sequence). The CDR3 contains 13 residues. CDR3 DNA: TGTGCCCTGGAGCGGGGGTTCGCCGGGGAGCTGTTTTTT. Its protein product is CALERGFAGELFF.

This clone was recorded many times. The rearrangement links TRBV28 to TRBJ2-4; no reliable D call. V was clipped by 8 bases and J by 12 bases, with 17 bases between them. CDR3 length: 12 residues. Germline loops: CDR1 MDHEN, CDR2 SYDVKM. CDR3 sequence (DNA): TGTGCCAGCCAAAAGCAGTTCAAATCTCAGTACTTC. It is translated as CASQKQFKSQYF.

The chain recombines TRBV18 with TRBJ2-2, with TRBD2 matching over 12 bases. V was pared by 2 bases and J by 2 bases, with 0 bases of the junction left unmatched. The length of the CDR3 is 16 residues. Germline V CDR1 and CDR2: KGHSH, LQKENI. As DNA, the CDR3 is TGTGCCAGCTCACCAGGACTAGCGGGAAACACCGGGGAGCTGTTTTTT. Translated, it gives CASSPGLAGNTGELFF.

This rearrangement joins TRBV5-1 to TRBJ2-2; unclear D gene. The CDR3 extends over 16 amino acids. Germline CDR1 reads SGHRS; CDR2 reads YFSETQ. V was shortened by 4 bases and J by 0 bases, with 13 bases between the two germline ends. The CDR3: CASSQEVLANTGELFF. The CDR3 coding sequence is TGCGCCAGCAGCCAGGAAGTATTAGCGAACACCGGGGAGCTGTTTTTT.

This rearrangement joins TRBV7-2 to TRBJ2-5, with 10 bases that match TRBD2. The germline V gene has CDR1 SGHTA and CDR2 FQGNSA. Losses at the gene ends were 3 bases for V and 5 bases for J; bases not matched to a gene: 3. CDR3 length: 14 amino acids. The CDR3 loop reads CASSLLAGEETQYF. The CDR3 DNA sequence: TGTGCCAGCAGCTTGCTAGCGGGGGAGGAGACCCAGTACTTC.

This clone has a single count. CDR3 sequence reads: CAGGERGGITGELFF. The CDR3 bases are TGTGCCGGGGGGGAGAGAGGGGGGATCACCGGGGAGCTGTTTTTT. The chain recombines TRBV6-5 with TRBJ2-2, with D possibly TRBD2 on 7 matching bases. Germline values: CDR1 MNHEY, CDR2 SVGAGI. Trimming removed 11 bases at V and 4 bases at J, with 20 bases between. The CDR3 totals 15 residues.

The chain links TRBV6-2 or TRBV6-3 to TRBJ1-3; TRBD1 might be the D (5 bases). The length of the CDR3 is 17 residues. The ends were cut back, 2 bases at V and 0 bases at J, with 14 bases in the middle. Germline V CDR1 and CDR2: MNHEY, SVGEGT. CDR3 coding DNA: TGTGCCAGCAGTTACCCCGGACAAGCGAGCTCTGGAAACACCATATATTTT. The encoded protein is CASSYPGQASSGNTIYF.

The rearrangement links TRBV20-1 to TRBJ2-7; the D is unclear. This CDR3 has 10 residues. The germline V gene encodes CDR1 DFQATT and CDR2 SNEGSKA (reference sequence). Trimming cost V 3 bases and J 6 bases, with 6 bases left between them. CDR3: CSARPAEQYV. The CDR3 DNA follows: TGCAGTGCTAGGCCGGCCGAGCAGTACGTC.

The chain has TRBV27 and TRBJ2-3; 13 bases map to TRBD2. With 10 bases clipped from V and 3 bases from J, the junction kept 13 bases outside the gene matches. Germline V gene data show CDR1 as MNHEY and CDR2 as SMNVEV (reference sequence). This CDR3 has 17 residues. The CDR3 reads CATRLAGGVGQTDTQYF. DNA for the CDR3: TGTGCCACCCGACTAGCGGGGGGCGTGGGGCAGACAGATACGCAGTATTTT.

The chain combines TRBV2 with TRBJ1-4, with 8 bases matching TRBD1. V trimming: 6 bases; J trimming: 7 bases; junction bases outside the gene matches: 10. This CDR3 has 15 residues. Germline V CDR1 and CDR2: SNHLY, FYNNEI. CDR3 sequence reads: CASRATGVGGEKLFF. The CDR3 DNA follows: TGTGCCAGCAGAGCGACAGGGGTAGGAGGTGAAAAACTGTTTTTT. Filled out from reference TRBV2 and TRBJ1-4, the complete variable domain reads EPEVTQTPSHQVTQMGQEVILRCVPISNHLYFYWYRQILGQKVEFLVSFYNNEISEKSEIFDDQFSVERPDGSNFTLKIRSTKLEDSAMYFCASRATGVGGEKLFFGSGTQLSVL.

V gene TRBV25-1 combines with J gene TRBJ2-1; D not certain. V lost 3 bases, J lost 0 bases, and 9 bases lay in between. Germline values: CDR1 MGHDK, CDR2 SYGVNS. The CDR3 has 15 residues. The CDR3 loop is CASSERQSSYNEQFF. CDR3 sequence (DNA): TGTGCCAGCAGTGAGAGGCAGAGCTCCTACAATGAGCAGTTCTTC. The complete variable domain, with remaining parts taken from reference TRBV25-1 and TRBJ2-1, reads EADIYQTPRYLVIGTGKKITLECSQTMGHDKMYWYQQDPGMELHLIHYSYGVNSTEKGDLSSESTVSRIRTEHFPLTLESARPSHTSQYLCASSERQSSYNEQFFGPGTRLTVL.

This clone was seen only once. J is TRBJ1-6 and V is TRBV5-1; D might be TRBD1 (5 bases). From germline, CDR1 is SGHRS and CDR2 YFSETQ. This CDR3 region has 14 residues. The V gene lost 0 bases and the J gene lost 6 bases, with 7 bases spanning the gap. This CDR3 is CASSLGQGNSPLHF. In DNA, the CDR3 is TGCGCCAGCAGCTTGGGGCAGGGTAATTCACCCCTCCACTTT.

The gene calls are TRBV3-1 (or the pseudogene TRBV3-2) and TRBJ1-2; 8 bases agree with TRBD1. J was trimmed by 3 bases and V by 2 bases; bases with no gene match: 14. The germline V gene has CDR1 LGHDT and CDR2 YNNKEL (reference sequence). This CDR3 has 18 amino acids. The CDR3 reads CASSQWEAGGRKDYGYTF. In nucleotides, the CDR3 is TGTGCCAGCAGCCAATGGGAGGCAGGGGGCAGGAAGGACTATGGCTACACCTTC.

This clone was observed a handful of times. The chain has TRBV6-6 and TRBJ1-2; D uncertain. Germline CDR1 is MNHNY and CDR2 is SVGAGI (reference sequence). This CDR3 is built from 12 residues. The V end was cut by 7 bases, the J end by 4 bases, with 10 bases between. CDR3 nucleotides: TGTGCCAGCACACGGTCCGGCTATGGCTACACCTTC. Amino acid sequence: CASTRSGYGYTF.

V usage is TRBV27 and J usage is TRBJ2-4, with no clear D. Looked up from germline, CDR1 is MNHEY and CDR2 is SMNVEV (reference sequence). V was pared by 5 bases and J by 0 bases, with 11 bases between. CDR3 length: 15 amino acids. CDR3 residues: CASSPEWVAKNIQYF. CDR3 sequence (DNA): TGTGCCAGCAGTCCAGAGTGGGTAGCCAAAAACATTCAGTACTTC.

The genes are TRBV5-1 and TRBJ2-7, with 7 bases matching TRBD2. The CDR3 length is 12 residues. In germline, CDR1 is SGHRS, CDR2 YFSETQ. With 7 bases clipped from V and 6 bases from J, the junction kept 7 bases outside the gene matches. The CDR3 spells CASRRLAGEQYV. The CDR3, as DNA: TGCGCCAGCCGGCGGTTAGCGGGCGAGCAGTACGTC.

The V and J genes are TRBV7-2 and TRBJ2-5; 11 nucleotides line up with TRBD1. This CDR3 region has 14 residues. Germline-derived CDR1 and CDR2 are SGHTA and FQGNSA. V lost 2 bases, J lost 5 bases, and 1 base stayed unmatched. CDR3 bases: TGTGCCAGCAGCTTATGGACAGGGGGCGAGACCCAGTACTTC. Protein: CASSLWTGGETQYF.

The gene calls are TRBV14 and TRBJ1-2; D is perhaps TRBD1 (5 bases). V lost 0 bases and J 0 bases, leaving 20 bases between the germline ends. Germline V lookup: CDR1 SGHDN, CDR2 FVKESK. CDR3 length: 19 amino acids. In nucleotides, the CDR3 is TGTGCCAGCAGCCAAGATGAGGGGCAGGGTCGTGGATCTAACTATGGCTACACCTTC. It codes for CASSQDEGQGRGSNYGYTF.

The rearrangement joins TRBV7-2 to TRBJ2-5; 15 bases line up with TRBD2. CDR3 length equals 15 residues. Losses at the gene ends were 3 bases for V and 9 bases for J; bases not matched to a gene: 5. The germline CDR1 and CDR2 sequences are SGHTA and FQGNSA. CDR3 nucleotide sequence: TGTGCCAGCAGCTTCGGACTAGCGGGGGGGGAGGCCCAGTACTTC. It is translated as CASSFGLAGGEAQYF.

This clone has a single count. This chain links TRBV3-1 (or the pseudogene TRBV3-2) with TRBJ1-2, with D unclear. This CDR3 comprises 17 residues. CDR1 and CDR2 from the germline V gene are LGHDT and YNNKEL (reference sequence). V was trimmed by 2 bases and J by 4 bases, leaving 20 bases between them. DNA for the CDR3: TGTGCCAGCAGCCAACAACGCACCGGGGAACGCTTCTATGGCTACACCTTC. It specifies CASSQQRTGERFYGYTF.

This sequence joins TRBV9 and TRBJ1-1; TRBD1 might be the D (5 bases). V lost 3 bases and J 3 bases, leaving 18 bases between the germline ends. CDR1 and CDR2 from the germline V gene are SGDLS and YYNGEE. The CDR3 runs to 16 residues. The CDR3 DNA follows: TGTGCCAGCAGCGCCCACGGCGGGGCGGGGTACACTGAAGCTTTCTTT. As protein: CASSAHGGAGYTEAFF.

V and J are TRBV7-2 and TRBJ1-5; D is ambiguous. With 1 base removed from V and 7 bases from J, the gap between germline ends came to 11 bases. The germline CDR1 and CDR2 sequences are SGHTA and FQGNSA. The CDR3 runs to 14 residues. The CDR3 DNA reads as TGTGCCAGCAGCTTAGGGCCGGCTAGCCAGCCCCAGCATTTT. Translated: CASSLGPASQPQHF.

The chain links TRBV7-2 to TRBJ2-2; 9 nucleotides line up with TRBD1. CDR1 SGHTA and CDR2 FQGNSA come from the germline V gene. After removal of 4 bases from V and 3 bases from J, the junction contained 3 bases not matched to a gene. There are 15 residues in the CDR3. CDR3: CASSSGQGHTGELFF. CDR3 nucleotide sequence: TGTGCCAGCAGCTCAGGACAGGGGCACACCGGGGAGCTGTTTTTT.

The gene calls are TRBV5-4 and TRBJ2-5, with no clear D. Germline lookup yields CDR1 SGHNT and CDR2 YYREEE (reference sequence). V gave up 1 base and J gave up 1 base, with 8 bases separating them. The CDR3 totals 14 residues. CDR3 in DNA: TGTGCCAGCAGCTTGAAGGCCCTCCAAGAGACCCAGTACTTC. Its protein is CASSLKALQETQYF.

This clone occurred once. The chain has TRBV3-1 (or the pseudogene TRBV3-2) and TRBJ1-2, with D maybe TRBD1 (6 bases). CDR3 length equals 14 residues. Trimming removed 0 bases at V and 7 bases at J, with 12 bases between. Germline values: CDR1 LGHDT, CDR2 YNNKEL (reference sequence). The CDR3 DNA sequence: TGTGCCAGCAGCCAAGATCAGGGGCGGGGTGGCTACACCTTC. Encoded protein: CASSQDQGRGGYTF.

This chain uses TRBV7-2 with TRBJ2-3, with D hard to call. The CDR3 covers 14 residues. Trimming pared 5 bases from V and 2 bases from J, leaving 11 bases between. CDR1 is SGHTA, CDR2 FQGNSA, per germline. Written as DNA, the CDR3 is TGTGCCAGCAGCCGCTTTTTGGCCACAGATACGCAGTATTTT. Amino acid sequence: CASSRFLATDTQYF. Filled out from reference TRBV7-2 and TRBJ2-3, the complete variable domain reads GAGVSQSPSNKVTEKGKDVELRCDPISGHTALYWYRQSLGQGLEFLIYFQGNSAPDKSGLPSDRFSAERTGGSVSTLTIQRTQQEDSAVYLCASSRFLATDTQYFGPGTRLTVL.

The chain carries TRBV7-2 and TRBJ2-1; D is perhaps TRBD1 or TRBD2 (7 bases each). There are 13 residues in the CDR3. The germline V gene encodes CDR1 SGHTA and CDR2 FQGNSA. Trimming removed 3 bases from V and 8 bases from J, with 11 bases in between. CDR3 in DNA: TGTGCCAGCAGCTTTCCAGGGGGGGATGAGCAGTTCTTC. It encodes CASSFPGGDEQFF.

This sequence joins TRBV5-1 and TRBJ2-5, with a weak D call TRBD2 (6 bases). Germline V CDR1 and CDR2: SGHRS, YFSETQ. The CDR3 runs 13 residues. Trimming removed 2 bases at V and 9 bases at J, with 14 bases between. CDR3 coding DNA: TGCGCCAGCAGCTTACTTTCCGGGGAGGCCCAGTACTTC. This translates into CASSLLSGEAQYF.

The CDR3 DNA sequence: TGTGCCAGCAGTTTAGGACAGGGTAGGGACTATGGCTACACCTTC. It encodes CASSLGQGRDYGYTF. This sequence joins TRBV6-5 and TRBJ1-2; 8 bases are a match to TRBD1. The CDR3 contains 15 residues. Per germline, CDR1 MNHEY and CDR2 SVGAGI. V was pared by 4 bases and J by 3 bases, with 7 bases of the junction left unmatched.

This clone was counted once. V gene TRBV10-2 combines with J gene TRBJ2-1; 9 bases line up with TRBD2. CDR3 size: 15 residues. In germline, CDR1 is WSHSY, CDR2 SAAADI. The V gene end was trimmed by 6 bases and the J gene end by 3 bases; junction bases not matched to a gene: 6. In nucleotides, the CDR3 is TGCGCCAGCAGAAATGGGCGGGGGGGCTACAATGAGCAGTTCTTC. It encodes CASRNGRGGYNEQFF.

This clone was found a few times. CDR3 residues: CASSQGYEQYV. For the CDR3, the DNA is TGTGCCAGCAGTCAGGGTTACGAGCAGTACGTC. V and J are TRBV2 and TRBJ2-7, with D possibly TRBD1 on 5 matching bases. The CDR3 covers 11 residues. Trimming took 5 bases from V and 4 from J, leaving 6 bases between them. CDR1 SNHLY and CDR2 FYNNEI come from the germline V gene.

The J gene is TRBJ1-2, the V gene TRBV5-1, with TRBD1 as a possible D gene (6 bases). Trimming stripped 3 bases from V and 5 bases from J, with 17 bases between. Looked up from germline, CDR1 is SGHRS and CDR2 is YFSETQ. The CDR3 runs to 15 residues. The CDR3 sequence: CASSSDSSFGYGYTF. The CDR3 DNA reads as TGCGCCAGCAGCTCGGACAGTTCCTTCGGGTATGGCTACACCTTC.